This T cell receptor (beta chain) comes out of a study of beta chain features in type 1 diabetes. Findings and limits, study-wide: There was a moderate but significant shortening of TCRB CDR3s in all four CD4+ subsets of Type 1 diabetes patients.

With regard to this clone: Its cognate antigen is unknown.

The authors reverse transcribed all of the isolated RNA, so sequencing captured expressed TCRB transcripts. Sequencing used immunoSEQ multiplex PCR; TCRdb keeps in-frame clones, though not all of them. Here the sample spans 220,000 or so clones, roughly 70% being singletons. Every participating donor gave one draw, a heparinised blood sample averaging roughly 100 mL. Researchers reported sorting CD4+ naive, central memory, regulatory and stem cell-like memory cells via CD45RO/CCR7/CD25/CD127/CD95/CD27. This CDR3 region has 14 residues. Trimming took off 4 bases at V and 2 bases at J, with 11 bases between the two ends. The germline gives CDR1 SGDLS, CDR2 YYNGEE.

The sequenced sample consisted of naive CD4+ T cells from blood. The sequence came from a man aged 25-40 years in good health. This rearrangement joins TRBV9 to TRBJ2-3; D not certain. The CDR3 bases are TGTGCCAGCAGCATCCCGACGGCCACAGATACGCAGTATTTT. Translating gives CASSIPTATDTQYF. The whole variable domain, remainder taken from reference TRBV9 and TRBJ2-3, is DSGVTQTPKHLITATGQRVTLRCSPRSGDLSVYWYQQSLDQGLQFLIQYYNGEERAKGNILERFSAQQFPDLHSELNLSSLELGDSALYFCASSIPTATDTQYFGPGTRLTVL.